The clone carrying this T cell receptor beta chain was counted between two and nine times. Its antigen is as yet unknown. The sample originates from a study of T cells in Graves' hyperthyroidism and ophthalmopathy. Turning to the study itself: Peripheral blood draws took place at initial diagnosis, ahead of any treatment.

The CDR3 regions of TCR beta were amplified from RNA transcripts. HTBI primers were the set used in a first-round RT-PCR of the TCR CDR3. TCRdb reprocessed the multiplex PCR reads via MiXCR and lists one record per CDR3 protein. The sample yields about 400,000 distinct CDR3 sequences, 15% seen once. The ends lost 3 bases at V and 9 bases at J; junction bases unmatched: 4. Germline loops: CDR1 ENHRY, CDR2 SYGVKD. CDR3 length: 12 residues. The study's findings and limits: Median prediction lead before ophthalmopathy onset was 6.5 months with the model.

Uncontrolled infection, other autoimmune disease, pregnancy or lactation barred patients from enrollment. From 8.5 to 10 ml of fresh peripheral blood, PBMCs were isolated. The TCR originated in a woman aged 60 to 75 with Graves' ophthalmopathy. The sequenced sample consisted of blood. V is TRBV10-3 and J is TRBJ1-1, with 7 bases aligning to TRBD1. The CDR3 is CAISEEDRKAFF. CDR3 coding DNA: TGTGCCATCAGTGAAGAGGACAGGAAAGCTTTCTTT.